A selection of T cell receptor beta chains follows, all from one sample in a study of somatic mutations in cytotoxic T cells in rheumatoid arthritis. The repertoire was sequenced with immunoSEQ multiplex PCR; TCRdb's copy has only in-frame clones and lacks some. The top ten clones hold approximately 20% of a sample with roughly 9,700 clones, around 81% of them seen once. Sequenced material: CD8+ T cells sorted from blood. The receptors come from a woman aged 50 to 60 in good health. Both conserved end residues are part of each CDR3.

v_call cdr3_aa
TRBV6-5 CASSYLAGSYEQYF
TRBV27 CASSSRTENTEAFF
TRBV19 CASSRTSGTRYEQYF
TRBV5-4 CASSARGKDARETQYF
TRBV7-9 CASSPDRDSTGGYTF
TRBV27 CASSRDSSYEQYF
TRBV4-1 CASSSSGSLDEQYF
TRBV27 CASSSRVPGETQYF
TRBV13 CASSLAQGTPEQYF
TRBV6-5 CASSYSEGAGTEAFF
TRBV27 CATVLGRQPQHF
TRBV6-1 CASSARDTGELFF
TRBV13 CASSLGAGNGNTIYF
TRBV5-4 CASSQAGLADYNEQFF
TRBV7-9 CASSLALGGAEAFF
TRBV19 CASSSSGTGDYGYTF
TRBV19 CASSISAPGEQYF
TRBV5-1 CASDWTGADTQYF
TRBV7-4 CASSLVGAGREQFF
TRBV25-1 CASGETGWGQPQHF
TRBV6-6 CASSGPGGGARETQYF
TRBV5-4 CASSLAWGGTEETQYF
TRBV4-1 CASSHSVYYGYTF
TRBV27 CASSFRGGELFF
TRBV5-5 CASSFPGGETQYF
TRBV5-5 CASSQDSGGTNYGYTF
TRBV6-1 CASGGRSWTYEQYF
TRBV5-1 CASSLTGTDSYGYTF
TRBV6-6 CASSAGSLSYGYTF
TRBV6-5 CASSYSEKSEQYF
TRBV11-3 CASSQGETQYF
TRBV5-1 CASSSGLAGGTSTDTQYF
TRBV7-6 CASSLGQANTGELFF
TRBV5-6 CASSYAGTPLLETQYF
TRBV19 CASSILAGVGTGELFF
TRBV6-5 CASSESSYEQYF
TRBV4-3 CASSPLQGNYGYTF
TRBV27 CASSGQGVSQPQHF
TRBV6-5 CASSYPPNPRETQYF
TRBV27 CASTGTSYEQYF
TRBV27 CASRGPGLADNEQFF